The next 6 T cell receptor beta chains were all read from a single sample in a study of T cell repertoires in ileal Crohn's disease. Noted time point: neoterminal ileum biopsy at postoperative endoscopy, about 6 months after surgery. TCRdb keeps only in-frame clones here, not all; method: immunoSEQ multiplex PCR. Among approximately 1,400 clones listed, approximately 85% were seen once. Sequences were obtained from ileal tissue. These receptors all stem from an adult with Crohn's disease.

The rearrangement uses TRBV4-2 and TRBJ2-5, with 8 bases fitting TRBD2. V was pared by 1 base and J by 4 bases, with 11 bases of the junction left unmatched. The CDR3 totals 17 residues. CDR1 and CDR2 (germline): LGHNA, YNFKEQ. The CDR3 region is CASSQGAGGAVGETQYF. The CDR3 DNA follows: TGTGCCAGCAGCCAAGGAGCCGGGGGGGCGGTAGGAGAGACCCAGTACTTC.

The CDR3 region is CAISDGTSYEQYF. The CDR3 nucleotides read TGTGCCATCTCGGACGGGACTTCCTACGAGCAGTACTTC. V is TRBV10-3 and J is TRBJ2-7; tentative D call: TRBD2 (6 bases). Looked up from germline, CDR1 is ENHRY and CDR2 is SYGVKD. This CDR3 has 13 amino acids. The V end was cut by 8 bases, the J end by 1 base, with 12 bases between.

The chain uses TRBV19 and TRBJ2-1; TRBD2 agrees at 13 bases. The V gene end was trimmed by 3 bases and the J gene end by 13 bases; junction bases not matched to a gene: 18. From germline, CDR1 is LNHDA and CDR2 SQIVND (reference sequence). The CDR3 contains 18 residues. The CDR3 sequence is CASSIPLLTSGGVRSQFF. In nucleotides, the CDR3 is TGTGCCAGTAGTATCCCGCTTTTAACTAGCGGGGGGGTCCGGTCACAGTTCTTC.

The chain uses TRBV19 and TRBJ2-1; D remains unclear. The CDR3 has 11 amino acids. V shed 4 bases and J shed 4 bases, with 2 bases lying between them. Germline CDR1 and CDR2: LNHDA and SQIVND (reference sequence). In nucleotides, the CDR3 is TGTGCCAGTAGTACATACAATGAGCAGTTCTTC. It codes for CASSTYNEQFF.

CDR3 sequence (DNA): TGTGCCTGTGGGACAGGGGTTAACTATGGCTACACCTTC. Translation: CACGTGVNYGYTF. The rearrangement uses TRBV30 and TRBJ1-2; TRBD1 matches 10 bases. The V gene's germline CDR1 is GTSNPN and CDR2 SVGIG (reference sequence). CDR3 length: 13 amino acids. J gave up 1 base and V 6 bases, and 2 bases lay outside the gene matches.

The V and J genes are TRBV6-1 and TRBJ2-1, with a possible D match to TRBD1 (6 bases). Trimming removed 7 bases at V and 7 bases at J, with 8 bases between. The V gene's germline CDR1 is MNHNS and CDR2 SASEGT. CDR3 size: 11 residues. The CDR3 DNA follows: TGTGCCAGCACTACAGGGAATGAGCAGTTCTTC. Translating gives CASTTGNEQFF.